The 26 T cell receptor beta chains listed next were all sequenced from one sample in a study of shared clonotypes between healthy human individuals. The repertoire was sequenced with immunoSEQ multiplex PCR; TCRdb's copy has only in-frame clones and lacks some. The sample records roughly 2.1 million clones, 85% to 95% being singletons. CD45RO-negative, CCR7-positively selected cells formed the naive CD8 fraction, excluding terminally differentiated effector memory CD45RA+ cells. Sequenced: naive CD8+ T cells from PBMCs. The receptors were gathered from a man in his late teens or twenties in good health. Some clones in this sample may be carry-over from other donors' samples.

This rearrangement joins TRBV5-6 to TRBJ2-5, with D unresolved. The CDR3 spans 14 residues. Looked up from germline, CDR1 is SGHDT and CDR2 is YYEEEE. Between the trimmed V and J ends, which lost 4 bases and 7 bases, there was a span of 17 bases. Here the CDR3 reads CASSRSSGFRTQYF. DNA of the CDR3: TGTGCCAGCAGCCGGTCGTCCGGTTTTCGGACCCAGTACTTC.

The chain uses TRBV2 and TRBJ2-7, with TRBD2 matching over 8 bases. CDR3 length equals 17 residues. Germline CDR1 reads SNHLY; CDR2 reads FYNNEI. The V gene end was trimmed by 3 bases and the J gene end by 3 bases; junction bases not matched to a gene: 13. CDR3 amino acids: CASSDNLASGSIYEQYF. The CDR3 nucleotides are TGTGCCAGCAGTGACAACCTGGCGAGCGGGAGCATCTACGAGCAGTACTTC.

The chain combines TRBV28 with TRBJ2-1; D unclear. Germline-derived CDR1 and CDR2 are MDHEN and SYDVKM. V was trimmed by 1 base and J by 0 bases, leaving 1 base between them. The CDR3 has 13 residues. CDR3 protein: CASSLYSYNEQFF. CDR3 in DNA: TGTGCCAGCAGTTTATACTCCTACAATGAGCAGTTCTTC.

Points on this clone: This specimen includes other DNA sequences encoding the same CDR3. J is TRBJ1-5 and V is TRBV10-3, with TRBD1 matching 9 bases. The CDR3 consists of 15 residues. With 3 bases clipped from V and 4 bases from J, the junction kept 4 bases outside the gene matches. Germline V gene data show CDR1 as ENHRY and CDR2 as SYGVKD. The CDR3 loop is CAISELGQGNQPQHF. The CDR3 region has the DNA TGTGCCATCAGTGAATTAGGACAGGGGAATCAGCCCCAGCATTTT.

The CDR3 reads CASTSPGGEQYF. The CDR3, as DNA: TGTGCCAGCACCTCTCCGGGAGGGGAGCAGTACTTC. The chain employs TRBV7-9 and TRBJ2-7, with 8 bases aligning to TRBD2. After removal of 7 bases from V and 7 bases from J, the junction contained 6 bases not matched to a gene. The CDR3 covers 12 residues. CDR1 and CDR2 (germline): SEHNR, FQNEAQ (reference sequence).

This CDR3 reads CASSPLLAGNTDTQYF. The CDR3 coding sequence is TGTGCCAGCAGCCCTCTTCTAGCGGGAAACACAGATACGCAGTATTTT. V and J are TRBV7-8 and TRBJ2-3, with TRBD2 identical over 9 bases. The CDR3 contains 16 residues. CDR1 is SGHVS and CDR2 is FQNEAQ in the germline V gene. The V and J ends lost 5 bases and 2 bases, in that order; junction bases with no gene match: 8.

The chain couples TRBV29-1 to TRBJ2-7; the match to TRBD1 covers 7 bases. This CDR3 spans 10 amino acids. From germline, CDR1 is SQVTM and CDR2 ANQGSEA. V lost 2 bases to trimming and J lost 10 bases; unmatched junction nucleotides: 2. The CDR3 DNA is TGCAGCGTTGAAACAGGGGTCCAGTACTTC. Residues: CSVETGVQYF.

The V call is TRBV11-2, the J call TRBJ2-7; D is ambiguous. The CDR3 is made up of 15 amino acids. Deletions cut 4 bases from V and 0 bases from J, with 13 bases between. Germline CDR1 SGHAT, CDR2 FQNNGV. CDR3 protein: CASSSGRTSSYEQYF. As DNA, the CDR3 is TGTGCCAGCAGCTCTGGACGCACGAGCTCCTACGAGCAGTACTTC.

The chain recombines TRBV5-8 with TRBJ2-7; D perhaps matches TRBD2 (6 bases). Between the trimmed V and J ends, which lost 1 base and 3 bases, there was a span of 14 bases. This CDR3 comprises 15 residues. CDR1 SGHTS and CDR2 YDEGEE come from the germline V gene. CDR3 loop: CASSLRLAANYEQYF. The CDR3 bases are TGTGCCAGCAGCTTGCGGTTAGCGGCGAACTACGAGCAGTACTTC.

The chain has TRBV6-5 and TRBJ2-7; 7 positions agree with TRBD2. Per the germline V gene, CDR1 is MNHEY and CDR2 is SVGAGI. With 0 bases clipped from V and 2 bases from J, the junction kept 4 bases outside the gene matches. The CDR3 runs to 15 residues. CDR3 region: CASSYSAGETYEQYF. The CDR3 coding sequence is TGTGCCAGCAGTTACTCGGCGGGAGAAACCTACGAGCAGTACTTC.

V and J are TRBV2 and TRBJ2-7, with 9 nucleotides matching TRBD1. The trim removed 4 bases at V and 6 bases at J, leaving 4 bases unmatched. Germline CDR1 is SNHLY and CDR2 is FYNNEI. The CDR3 has 13 amino acids. The CDR3 DNA is TGTGCCAGCAGTGCGGGACAGGGTCTCGAGCAGTACTTC. Translated, it gives CASSAGQGLEQYF.

V gene TRBV6-1 combines with J gene TRBJ2-7; 9 positions agree with TRBD1. V was pared by 2 bases and J by 3 bases, with 5 bases of the junction left unmatched. CDR3 length: 15 residues. CDR1 and CDR2 (germline): MNHNS, SASEGT. CDR3 in DNA: TGTGCCAGCAGTGAATGGACAGGGGAGCTCTACGAGCAGTACTTC. Its translation: CASSEWTGELYEQYF.

This sequence joins TRBV28 and TRBJ1-1, with 10 bases aligning to TRBD1. J was trimmed by 5 bases and V by 4 bases; bases with no gene match: 10. The CDR3 contains 16 residues. Germline-derived CDR1 and CDR2 are MDHEN and SYDVKM. The CDR3 region has the DNA TGTGCCAGCAGTTACCCCCGCGAGGGACAGGGGACTGAAGCTTTCTTT. It yields the protein CASSYPREGQGTEAFF.

V gene TRBV7-3 combines with J gene TRBJ1-2; the D gene is possibly TRBD1 (5 bases). From germline, CDR1 is SGHTA and CDR2 FQGTGA. The V end lost 1 base, the J end lost 6 bases, and 24 bases lay between the germline ends. The CDR3 contains 18 residues. The CDR3 loop is CASSLIGGYLPTEDGYTF. CDR3 in DNA: TGTGCCAGCAGCTTAATTGGGGGTTATCTCCCAACGGAAGATGGCTACACCTTC.

The chain has TRBV27 and TRBJ2-3; 11 positions match TRBD2. The CDR3 sequence is 14 residues long. The V gene end was trimmed by 5 bases and the J gene end by 5 bases; junction bases not matched to a gene: 3. Germline V gene data show CDR1 as MNHEY and CDR2 as SMNVEV (reference sequence). As DNA, the CDR3 is TGTGCCAGCAGTCAACTAGCGGGAGTAGATACGCAGTATTTT. This translates into CASSQLAGVDTQYF.

V usage is TRBV9 and J usage is TRBJ2-1; 9 nucleotides agree with TRBD2. V dropped 4 bases and J dropped 6; count of bases not matched to a gene: 17. There are 18 residues in the CDR3. Germline V lookup: CDR1 SGDLS, CDR2 YYNGEE. The CDR3: CASSTVAGGPLGSNEQFF. The CDR3 bases are TGTGCCAGCAGCACAGTGGCGGGAGGGCCTCTGGGGTCCAATGAGCAGTTCTTC. Full variable domain (outside the CDR3, taken from reference TRBV9 and TRBJ2-1): DSGVTQTPKHLITATGQRVTLRCSPRSGDLSVYWYQQSLDQGLQFLIQYYNGEERAKGNILERFSAQQFPDLHSELNLSSLELGDSALYFCASSTVAGGPLGSNEQFFGPGTRLTVL.

The V and J genes are TRBV7-9 and TRBJ1-3; 10 nucleotides align to TRBD1. Trimming took 6 bases from V and 4 from J; bases not matched to a gene: 9. Germline lookup yields CDR1 SEHNR and CDR2 FQNEAQ (reference sequence). This CDR3 comprises 16 residues. The CDR3 is CASSSRQGARGNTIYF. The CDR3 coding sequence is TGTGCCAGCAGTTCTCGACAGGGGGCGAGAGGAAACACCATATATTTT.

The CDR3 sequence is CASSQGTSGRYNEQFF. The CDR3 DNA reads TGCGCCAGCAGCCAAGGGACTAGCGGGAGGTACAATGAGCAGTTCTTC. The chain recombines TRBV4-1 with TRBJ2-1; 14 bases align to TRBD2. V shed 1 base and J 4 bases; nucleotides not matched to a gene: 0. The V gene's germline CDR1 is MGHRA and CDR2 YSYEKL. The CDR3 consists of 16 residues.

V usage is TRBV18 and J usage is TRBJ1-1; TRBD1 matches 7 bases. J gave up 1 base and V 3 bases, and 5 bases lay outside the gene matches. Germline V gene lookup returns CDR1 KGHSH and CDR2 LQKENI. The CDR3 length is 15 residues. In DNA, the CDR3 is TGTGCCAGCTCACCCGGGGCAGGGGGGAACACTGAAGCTTTCTTT. Encoded protein: CASSPGAGGNTEAFF.

The chain carries TRBV4-3 and TRBJ2-1; no clear D gene. The V and J ends lost 0 bases and 5 bases respectively, with 11 bases between them. This CDR3 region has 15 residues. CDR1 is LGHNA and CDR2 is YSLEER in the germline V gene. The CDR3 bases are TGCGCCAGCAGCCAAGAGTATCCCACCAACAATGAGCAGTTCTTC. Translated: CASSQEYPTNNEQFF.

This clone was seen just once. The chain recombines TRBV11-1 with TRBJ1-1, with TRBD1 matching 9 bases. Germline V gene sequence: CDR1 SGHAT, CDR2 FQDESV (reference sequence). V trimming: 5 bases; J trimming: 5 bases; junction bases outside the gene matches: 18. This CDR3 spans 18 amino acids. CDR3 residues: CASSDAYTRWDRETEAFF. The DNA for the CDR3 is TGTGCCAGCAGCGACGCATACACCAGGTGGGACAGGGAGACTGAAGCTTTCTTT.

V usage is TRBV7-2 and J usage is TRBJ1-2; a weak D match, TRBD1 (5 bases). Trimming removed 5 bases at V and 5 bases at J, with 15 bases between. This CDR3 has 14 amino acids. The germline V gene has CDR1 SGHTA and CDR2 FQGNSA. In DNA, the CDR3 is TGTGCCAGCAGCACATTGGGGGTAGCGTATGGCTACACCTTC. Translated, it gives CASSTLGVAYGYTF.

The chain carries TRBV7-9 and TRBJ2-2, with a possible D match to TRBD1 (5 bases). Germline CDR1 and CDR2: SEHNR and FQNEAQ (reference sequence). Trimming stripped 6 bases from V and 0 bases from J, with 11 bases between. This CDR3 is 15 amino acids long. CDR3 in amino acids: CASRSDTTNTGELFF. CDR3 coding DNA: TGTGCCAGCAGATCGGACACCACGAACACCGGGGAGCTGTTTTTT. Together with reference TRBV7-9 and TRBJ2-2, the CDR3 gives the full variable domain: DTGVSQNPRHKITKRGQNVTFRCDPISEHNRLYWYRQTLGQGPEFLTYFQNEAQLEKSRLLSDRFSAERPKGSFSTLEIQRTEQGDSAMYLCASRSDTTNTGELFFGEGSRLTVL.

The CDR3 DNA reads as TGTGCCAGTAAAAATCGGGGACGGGAGCCCTATGGCTACACCTTC. Protein product: CASKNRGREPYGYTF. The chain couples TRBV19 to TRBJ1-2; D possibly corresponds to TRBD1 (5 bases). Trimming took 7 bases from V and 4 from J, leaving 19 bases between them. The CDR3 extends over 15 amino acids. Germline assignment: CDR1 LNHDA and CDR2 SQIVND (reference sequence).

The J gene is TRBJ1-6, the V gene TRBV27; D not certain. The CDR3 runs 17 residues. Germline CDR1 and CDR2: MNHEY and SMNVEV (reference sequence). The V gene lost 2 bases and the J gene lost 7 bases, with 18 bases spanning the gap. CDR3 in amino acids: CASSLGLSRAFNSPLHF. The CDR3 region has the DNA TGTGCCAGCAGTTTAGGACTTTCGAGGGCCTTCAATTCACCCCTCCACTTT.

This chain joins TRBV28 and TRBJ1-2, with no clear D. This CDR3 is 15 amino acids long. Germline CDR1 is MDHEN and CDR2 is SYDVKM. With 2 bases removed from V and 0 bases from J, the gap between germline ends came to 10 bases. The CDR3 sequence: CASSLVEGANYGYTF. The DNA for the CDR3 is TGTGCCAGCAGTTTAGTGGAGGGAGCTAACTATGGCTACACCTTC.